The clone carrying this T cell receptor beta chain showed up just a few times. Its antigen is not identified. The assay was immunoSEQ multiplex PCR, and TCRdb's table has in-frame clones only and misses some. The sample contains over 100,000 clones, about 88% of which appear only once. The data stem from a study of T cell responses to AZD1222 COVID-19 vaccine. Study results and limitations: Possibly, clonal diversity was underestimated; donors were largely white British and included more females.

V shed 4 bases and J 5 bases; nucleotides not matched to a gene: 13. This CDR3 has 17 residues. In germline, CDR1 is KGHSY, CDR2 FQNENV. Source: peripheral blood, taken on day 0 of AZD1222 vaccination. This clonotype was obtained from an adult in good health. The V call is TRBV16, the J call TRBJ2-1, with TRBD1 matching over 8 bases. CDR3: CASSPNSGQVSHNEQFF. The CDR3, as DNA: TGTGCCAGCAGCCCTAACTCGGGACAGGTATCCCACAATGAGCAGTTCTTC.